This T cell receptor beta chain originates from a study of cytomegalovirus exposure and HLA in healthy donors. The CDR3 runs to 15 residues. Trimming took 3 bases from V and 8 from J; bases not matched to a gene: 6. Germline assignment: CDR1 LGHNA and CDR2 YNFKEQ. The PCR was carried out with 60 Vbeta primers and 13 Jbeta primers. Assay: immunoSEQ multiplex PCR; the TCRdb copy retains only in-frame clones and omits some. The data hold 95,000 to 120,000 clones, with around 77% observed a single time. The table lists this clone with a count of one. The sample consisted of PBMCs. This rearrangement joins TRBV4-2 to TRBJ2-1; TRBD2 aligns across 11 bases. The clonotype was recovered from a young woman in good health and CMV-seropositive. Here the CDR3 DNA reads TGTGCCAGCAGCCAGATAGCGGGAGGGAAGTATGAGCAGTTCTTC. It encodes CASSQIAGGKYEQFF.